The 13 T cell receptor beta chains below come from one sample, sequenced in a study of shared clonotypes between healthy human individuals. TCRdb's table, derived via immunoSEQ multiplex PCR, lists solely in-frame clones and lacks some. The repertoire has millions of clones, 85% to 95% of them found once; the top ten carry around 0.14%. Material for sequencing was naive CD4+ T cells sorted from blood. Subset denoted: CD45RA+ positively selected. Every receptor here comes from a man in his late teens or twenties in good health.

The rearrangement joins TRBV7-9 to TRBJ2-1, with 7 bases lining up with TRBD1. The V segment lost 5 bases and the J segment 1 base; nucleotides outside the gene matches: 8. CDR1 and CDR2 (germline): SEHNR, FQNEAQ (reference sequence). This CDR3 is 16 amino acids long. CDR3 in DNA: TGTGCCAGCAGCCCTAAGCCGGGACAGTCCTACAATGAGCAGTTCTTC. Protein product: CASSPKPGQSYNEQFF.

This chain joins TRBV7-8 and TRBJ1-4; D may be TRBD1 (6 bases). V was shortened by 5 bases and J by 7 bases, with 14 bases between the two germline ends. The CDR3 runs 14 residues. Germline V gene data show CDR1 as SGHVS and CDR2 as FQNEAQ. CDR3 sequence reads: CASSAGGMSEKLFF. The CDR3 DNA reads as TGTGCCAGCAGCGCCGGGGGCATGAGTGAAAAACTGTTTTTT.

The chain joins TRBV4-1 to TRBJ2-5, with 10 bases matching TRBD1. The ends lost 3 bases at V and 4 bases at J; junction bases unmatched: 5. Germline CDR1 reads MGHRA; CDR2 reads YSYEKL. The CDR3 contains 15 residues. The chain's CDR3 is CASSHLTGGLETQYF. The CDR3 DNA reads TGCGCCAGCAGCCACCTGACAGGGGGCTTAGAGACCCAGTACTTC.

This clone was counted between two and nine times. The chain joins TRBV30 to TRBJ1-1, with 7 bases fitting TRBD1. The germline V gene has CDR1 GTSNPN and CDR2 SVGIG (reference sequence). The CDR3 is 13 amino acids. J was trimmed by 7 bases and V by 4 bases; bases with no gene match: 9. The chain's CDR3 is CAWKRTQGNEAFF. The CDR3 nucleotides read TGTGCCTGGAAGAGGACACAGGGGAATGAAGCTTTCTTT.

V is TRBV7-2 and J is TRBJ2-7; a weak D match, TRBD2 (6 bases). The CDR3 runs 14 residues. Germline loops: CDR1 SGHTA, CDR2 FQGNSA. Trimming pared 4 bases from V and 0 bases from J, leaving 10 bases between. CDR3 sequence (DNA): TGTGCCAGCAGCTCTATGGGAGGCTCCTACGAGCAGTACTTC. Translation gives CASSSMGGSYEQYF. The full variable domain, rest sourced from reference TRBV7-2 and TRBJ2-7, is GAGVSQSPSNKVTEKGKDVELRCDPISGHTALYWYRQSLGQGLEFLIYFQGNSAPDKSGLPSDRFSAERTGGSVSTLTIQRTQQEDSAVYLCASSSMGGSYEQYFGPGTRLTVT.

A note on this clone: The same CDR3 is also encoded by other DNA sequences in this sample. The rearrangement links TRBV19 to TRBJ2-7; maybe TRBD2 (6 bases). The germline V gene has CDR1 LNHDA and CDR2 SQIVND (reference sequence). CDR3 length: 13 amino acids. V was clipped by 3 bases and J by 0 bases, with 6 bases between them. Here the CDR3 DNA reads TGTGCCAGTAGTATCGGGAGCTCCTACGAGCAGTACTTC. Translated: CASSIGSSYEQYF.

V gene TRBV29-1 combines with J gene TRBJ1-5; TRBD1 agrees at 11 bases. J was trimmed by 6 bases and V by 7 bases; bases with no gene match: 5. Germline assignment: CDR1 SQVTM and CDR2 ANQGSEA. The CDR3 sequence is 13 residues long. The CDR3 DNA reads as TGCAGCGCGGTAGGGACAGGGGGTCAGCCCCAGCATTTT. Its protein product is CSAVGTGGQPQHF.

The CDR3 DNA reads TGTGCCAGCAGTGAGGGGGGGCTCTACGAGCAGTACTTC. Translation: CASSEGGLYEQYF. This chain uses TRBV25-1 with TRBJ2-7; maybe TRBD2 (7 bases). This CDR3 has 13 residues. Germline CDR1 MGHDK, CDR2 SYGVNS. Trimming cost V 3 bases and J 3 bases, with 9 bases left between them.

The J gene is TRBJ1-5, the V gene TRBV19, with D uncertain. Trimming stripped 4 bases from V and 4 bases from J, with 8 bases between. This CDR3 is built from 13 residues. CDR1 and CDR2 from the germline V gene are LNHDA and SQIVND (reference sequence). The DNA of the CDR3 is TGTGCCAGTAGTAGGGAGGCAAATCAGCCCCAGCATTTT. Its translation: CASSREANQPQHF.

The CDR3 region is CASSQEDSRGEKLFF. For the CDR3, the DNA is TGTGCCAGCAGCCAAGAGGACAGTAGGGGGGAAAAACTGTTTTTT. V gene TRBV4-2 combines with J gene TRBJ1-4, with a possible D match to TRBD1 (6 bases). The CDR3 loop spans 15 amino acids. Germline CDR1 and CDR2: LGHNA and YNFKEQ. With 0 bases removed from V and 8 bases from J, the gap between germline ends came to 13 bases.

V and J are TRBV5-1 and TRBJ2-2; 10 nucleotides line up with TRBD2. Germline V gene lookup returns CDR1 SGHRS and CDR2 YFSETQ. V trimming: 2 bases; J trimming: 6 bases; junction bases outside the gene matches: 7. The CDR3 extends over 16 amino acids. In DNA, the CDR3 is TGCGCCAGCAGCTTTAGCGGGGGGCCCTTGCCCGGGGAGCTGTTTTTT. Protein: CASSFSGGPLPGELFF.

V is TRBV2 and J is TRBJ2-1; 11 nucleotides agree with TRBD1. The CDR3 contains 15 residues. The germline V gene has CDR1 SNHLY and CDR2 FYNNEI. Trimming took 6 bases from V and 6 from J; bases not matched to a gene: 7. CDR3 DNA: TGTGCCAGCAGACCTGGGACAGGGGGATCCAATGAGCAGTTCTTC. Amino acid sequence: CASRPGTGGSNEQFF.

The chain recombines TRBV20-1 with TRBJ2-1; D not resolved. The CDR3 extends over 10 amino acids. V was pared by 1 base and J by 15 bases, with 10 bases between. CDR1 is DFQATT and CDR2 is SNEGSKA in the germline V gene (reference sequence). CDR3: CSARGDVGFF. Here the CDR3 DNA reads TGCAGTGCTAGAGGTGACGTTGGGTTCTTC.